This record covers a single TCR beta chain. Its antigen is not known. This sample is part of a study of T cell responses to AZD1222 COVID-19 vaccine. Points from the study as a whole: Among AZD1222 vaccinees, only five to seven were seropositive at baseline. Nearly half of spike-specific TCRs reportedly target variant regions that are unmutated in the B.1.351 and B.1.1.7 variants.

Germline V lookup: CDR1 SGHNT, CDR2 YYREEE (reference sequence). The V end lost 2 bases, the J end lost 3 bases, and 15 bases lay between the germline ends. The CDR3 is 16 residues long. Only in-frame clones appear in the TCRdb table, and some are missing; sequencing was by immunoSEQ multiplex PCR. Among approximately 110,000 clones, about nine tenths were seen once, and the ten largest hold more than 6.5%. V is TRBV5-4 and J is TRBJ2-4; tentatively, D is TRBD2 (5 bases). This clonotype originated in an adult in good health. The sample was peripheral blood, taken on day 0 of AZD1222 vaccination. CDR3 nucleotides: TGTGCCAGCAGCTTTGGTCCGGGGTTGGACAAAAACATTCAGTACTTC. It specifies CASSFGPGLDKNIQYF.